This T cell receptor (beta chain) was documented in a study of T-cell reconstitution after alpha-beta-depleted transplantation in children. This clonotype has at least ten counts. The antigen is not known. The study's findings and limits: The authors attributed T-cell counts and diversity one year after transplant mostly to newly produced T cells. Reportedly, only several hundred clones from non-depleted graft cells drove alpha-beta T-cell counts at about two months.

Unmatched junction bases numbered 2, after V lost 6 bases and J lost 1 base. CDR1 is SGHRS, CDR2 YFSETQ, per germline. The CDR3 length is 14 residues. As it was prepared, the TCRbeta library received unique molecular identifiers. TCRdb re-called the PCR reads through MiXCR, storing one row per CDR3 protein. Of 600,000 to 700,000 distinct CDR3 sequences listed, around 13% were seen once; the top ten hold around 0.8%. The sequence was obtained from a girl between 2 and 10 years old with congenital amegakaryocytic thrombocytopenia, due to receive a stem cell transplant. The sequenced sample was PBMCs, obtained before TCRalphabeta/CD19-depleted stem cell transplant. The chain employs TRBV5-1 and TRBJ2-3; 10 bases fit TRBD2. The CDR3 coding sequence is TGCGCCAGCAAGCGGGAGGGGGGCACAGATACGCAGTATTTT. This translates into CASKREGGTDTQYF.